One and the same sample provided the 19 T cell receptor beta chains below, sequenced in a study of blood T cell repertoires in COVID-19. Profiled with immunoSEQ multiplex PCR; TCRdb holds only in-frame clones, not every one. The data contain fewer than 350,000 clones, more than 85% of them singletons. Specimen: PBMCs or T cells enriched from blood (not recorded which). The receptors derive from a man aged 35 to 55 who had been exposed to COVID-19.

DNA of the CDR3: TGTGCCAGCAGCTACAGGGGGCAAGTCTACGAGCAGTACTTC. Translation gives CASSYRGQVYEQYF. The chain uses TRBV13 and TRBJ2-7; 9 nucleotides align to TRBD1. J lost 3 bases, V lost 4 bases, and 4 bases had no gene match. Germline V gene data show CDR1 as PRHDT and CDR2 as FYEKMQ (reference sequence). The CDR3 loop spans 14 amino acids.

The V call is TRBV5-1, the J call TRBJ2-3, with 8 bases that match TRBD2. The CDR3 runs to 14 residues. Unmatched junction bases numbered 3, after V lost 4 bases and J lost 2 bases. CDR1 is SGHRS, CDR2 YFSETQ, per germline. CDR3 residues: CASSAGLDTDTQYF. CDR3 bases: TGCGCCAGCAGCGCGGGACTAGACACAGATACGCAGTATTTT.

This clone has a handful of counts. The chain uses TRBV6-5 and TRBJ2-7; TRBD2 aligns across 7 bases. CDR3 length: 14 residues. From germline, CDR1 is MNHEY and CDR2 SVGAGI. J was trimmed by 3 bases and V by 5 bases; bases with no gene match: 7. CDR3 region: CASSRAGGFYEQYF. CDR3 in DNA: TGTGCCAGCAGTAGGGCCGGGGGGTTCTACGAGCAGTACTTC.

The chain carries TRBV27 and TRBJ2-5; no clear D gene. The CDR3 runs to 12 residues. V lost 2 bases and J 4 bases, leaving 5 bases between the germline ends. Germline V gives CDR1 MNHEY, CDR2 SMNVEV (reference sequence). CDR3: CASSLPSETQYF. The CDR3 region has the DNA TGTGCCAGCAGTTTACCCTCAGAGACCCAGTACTTC.

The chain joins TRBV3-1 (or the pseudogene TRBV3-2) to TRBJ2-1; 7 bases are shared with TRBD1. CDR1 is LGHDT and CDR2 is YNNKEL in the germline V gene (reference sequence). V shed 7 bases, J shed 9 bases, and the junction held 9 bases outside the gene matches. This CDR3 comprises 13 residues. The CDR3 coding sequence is TGTGCCAGCAACCTACAGGGGAAGGGTGAGCAGTTCTTC. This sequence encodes CASNLQGKGEQFF.

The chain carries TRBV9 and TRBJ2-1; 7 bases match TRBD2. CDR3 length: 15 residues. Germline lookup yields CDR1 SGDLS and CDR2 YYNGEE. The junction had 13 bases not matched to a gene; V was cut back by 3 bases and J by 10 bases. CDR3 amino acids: CASSATRGGAVEQFF. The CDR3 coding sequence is TGTGCCAGCAGCGCGACCCGGGGAGGGGCAGTGGAGCAGTTCTTC.

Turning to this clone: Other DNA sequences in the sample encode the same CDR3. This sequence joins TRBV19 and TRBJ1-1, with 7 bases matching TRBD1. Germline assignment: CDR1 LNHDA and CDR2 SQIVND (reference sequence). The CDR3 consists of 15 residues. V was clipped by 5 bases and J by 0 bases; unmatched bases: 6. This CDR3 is CASSPRTGLNTEAFF. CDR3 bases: TGTGCCAGTAGTCCACGGACAGGATTGAACACTGAAGCTTTCTTT.

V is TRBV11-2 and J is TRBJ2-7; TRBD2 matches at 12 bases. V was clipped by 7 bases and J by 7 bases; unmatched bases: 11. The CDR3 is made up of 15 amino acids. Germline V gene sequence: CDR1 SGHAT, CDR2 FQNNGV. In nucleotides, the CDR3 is TGTGCCAGCACCCATGGTCTAGCGGGAGGGCGGGAGCAGTACTTC. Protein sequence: CASTHGLAGGREQYF.

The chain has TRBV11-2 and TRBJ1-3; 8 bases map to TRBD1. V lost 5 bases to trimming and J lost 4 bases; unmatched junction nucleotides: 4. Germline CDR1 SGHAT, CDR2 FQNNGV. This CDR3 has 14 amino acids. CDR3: CASSARDRGNTIYF. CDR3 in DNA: TGTGCCAGCAGCGCCCGGGACAGGGGAAACACCATATATTTT. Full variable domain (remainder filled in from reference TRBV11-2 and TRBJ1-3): EAGVAQSPRYKIIEKRQSVAFWCNPISGHATLYWYQQILGQGPKLLIQFQNNGVVDDSQLPKDRFSAERLKGVDSTLKIQPAKLEDSAVYLCASSARDRGNTIYFGEGSWLTVV.

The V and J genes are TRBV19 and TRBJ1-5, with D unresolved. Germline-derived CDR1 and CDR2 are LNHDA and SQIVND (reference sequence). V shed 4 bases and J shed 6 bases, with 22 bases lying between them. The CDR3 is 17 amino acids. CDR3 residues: CASSSGVDWIKSQPQHF. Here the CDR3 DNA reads TGTGCCAGTAGTAGCGGAGTAGATTGGATAAAAAGTCAGCCCCAGCATTTT.

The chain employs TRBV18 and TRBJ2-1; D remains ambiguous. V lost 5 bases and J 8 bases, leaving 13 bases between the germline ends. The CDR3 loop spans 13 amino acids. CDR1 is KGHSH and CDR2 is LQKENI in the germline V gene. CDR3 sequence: CASSEVAMDEQFF. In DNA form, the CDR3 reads TGTGCCAGCTCAGAGGTAGCTATGGATGAGCAGTTCTTC.

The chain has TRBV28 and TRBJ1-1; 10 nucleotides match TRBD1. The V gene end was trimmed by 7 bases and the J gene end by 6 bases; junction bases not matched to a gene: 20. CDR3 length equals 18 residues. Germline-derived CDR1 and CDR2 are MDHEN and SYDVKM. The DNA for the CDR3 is TGTGCCAGCACCGTTTGGGGACAGGGGTATCAAAGGGCCCCTGAAGCTTTCTTT. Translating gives CASTVWGQGYQRAPEAFF.

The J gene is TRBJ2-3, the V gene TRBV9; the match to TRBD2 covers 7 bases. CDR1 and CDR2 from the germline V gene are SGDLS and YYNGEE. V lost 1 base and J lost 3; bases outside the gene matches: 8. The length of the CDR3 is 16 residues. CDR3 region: CASSVSGTISTDTQYF. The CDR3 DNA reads TGTGCCAGCAGCGTATCCGGGACTATAAGTACAGATACGCAGTATTTT.

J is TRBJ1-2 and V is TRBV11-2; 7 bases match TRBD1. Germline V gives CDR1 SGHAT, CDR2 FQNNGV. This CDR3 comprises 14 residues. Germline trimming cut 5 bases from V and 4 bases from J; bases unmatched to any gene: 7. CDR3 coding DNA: TGTGCCAGCAGCCCCCGGGACAGCCTCTATGGCTACACCTTC. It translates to CASSPRDSLYGYTF.

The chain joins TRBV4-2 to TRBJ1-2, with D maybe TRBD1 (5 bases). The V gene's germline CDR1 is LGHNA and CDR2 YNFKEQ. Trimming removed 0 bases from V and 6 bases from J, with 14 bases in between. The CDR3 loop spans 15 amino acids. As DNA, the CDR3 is TGTGCCAGCAGCCAAGATCGGAGGGACCACGATGGCTACACCTTC. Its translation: CASSQDRRDHDGYTF.

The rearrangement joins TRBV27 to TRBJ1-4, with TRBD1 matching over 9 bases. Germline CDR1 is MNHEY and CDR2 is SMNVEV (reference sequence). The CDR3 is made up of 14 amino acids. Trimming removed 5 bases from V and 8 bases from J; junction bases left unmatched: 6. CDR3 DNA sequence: TGTGCCAGCAGTAGGGGACAGGGAAGAGAAAAACTGTTTTTT. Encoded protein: CASSRGQGREKLFF.

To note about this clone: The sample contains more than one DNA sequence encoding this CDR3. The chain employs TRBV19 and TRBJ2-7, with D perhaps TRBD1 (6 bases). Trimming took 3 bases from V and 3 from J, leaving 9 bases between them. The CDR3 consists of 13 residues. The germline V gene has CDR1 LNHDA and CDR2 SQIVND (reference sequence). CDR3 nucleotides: TGTGCCAGTAGTATTGGCAGGGGCTACGAGCAGTACTTC. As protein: CASSIGRGYEQYF.

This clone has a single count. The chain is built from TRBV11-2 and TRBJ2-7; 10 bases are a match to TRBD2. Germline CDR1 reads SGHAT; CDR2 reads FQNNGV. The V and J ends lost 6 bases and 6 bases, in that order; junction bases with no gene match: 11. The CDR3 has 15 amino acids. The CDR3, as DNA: TGTGCCAGCAGGCCACCCACTAGCGGGGACGGCGAGCAGTACTTC. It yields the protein CASRPPTSGDGEQYF.

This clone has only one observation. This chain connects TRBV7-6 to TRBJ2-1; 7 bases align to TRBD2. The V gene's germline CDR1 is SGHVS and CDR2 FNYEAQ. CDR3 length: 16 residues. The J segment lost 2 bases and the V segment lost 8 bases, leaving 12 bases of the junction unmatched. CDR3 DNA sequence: TGTGCCAGCCTCCTTTCCGCTAGCGGAGCCTACAATGAGCAGTTCTTC. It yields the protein CASLLSASGAYNEQFF.